This passage covers 15 T cell receptor beta chains from one sample sequenced in a study of T cell changes during pregnancy in multiple sclerosis. The repertoire was sequenced with immunoSEQ multiplex PCR; TCRdb's copy has only in-frame clones and lacks some. The table lists about 65,000 clones, 80% to 95% of them singletons. Here the sequenced sample was CD8+ T cells from peripheral blood mononuclear cells, taken in the third trimester of pregnancy. The source of these receptors is a female donor in good health, enrolled as a control in a pregnancy study.

CDR3 sequence: CASSLGASLLYEQYF. Written as DNA, the CDR3 is TGTGCCAGCAGTTTAGGGGCTAGTCTCCTCTACGAGCAGTACTTC. V usage is TRBV27 and J usage is TRBJ2-7; perhaps TRBD1 as D (5 bases). The V and J ends lost 2 bases and 3 bases respectively, with 14 bases between them. The CDR3 covers 15 residues. The germline V gene encodes CDR1 MNHEY and CDR2 SMNVEV (reference sequence).

The chain employs TRBV5-1 and TRBJ2-1; TRBD2 matches at 7 bases. This CDR3 comprises 11 residues. From germline, CDR1 is SGHRS and CDR2 YFSETQ. V shed 7 bases and J 6 bases; nucleotides not matched to a gene: 1. CDR3 nucleotide sequence: TGCGCCAGCTGGGGGGGCAATGAGCAGTTCTTC. Amino acid sequence: CASWGGNEQFF.

Here the CDR3 reads CASSLTSGDPYEQYF. DNA of the CDR3: TGTGCCAGCAGTCTGACTAGCGGGGACCCCTACGAGCAGTACTTC. The chain couples TRBV6-5 to TRBJ2-7; 11 bases agree with TRBD2. Germline CDR1 reads MNHEY; CDR2 reads SVGAGI. The CDR3 is made up of 15 amino acids. Trimming at V came to 5 bases and at J to 2 bases, leaving 5 bases not matched to a gene.

The chain joins TRBV6-4 to TRBJ2-3; 10 bases match TRBD2. The trim removed 4 bases at V and 4 bases at J, leaving 5 bases unmatched. Germline V gene lookup returns CDR1 MRHNA and CDR2 SNTAGT. The length of the CDR3 is 15 residues. CDR3: CASSASGGGADTQYF. The CDR3, as DNA: TGTGCCAGCAGTGCCAGCGGGGGGGGCGCAGATACGCAGTATTTT.

This chain connects TRBV27 to TRBJ1-1; TRBD1 agrees at 9 bases. CDR3 length: 15 amino acids. CDR1 and CDR2 from the germline V gene are MNHEY and SMNVEV (reference sequence). After removal of 5 bases from V and 3 bases from J, the junction contained 7 bases not matched to a gene. The CDR3, as DNA: TGTGCCAGCAGTCCCGCCGGGACAGGGTACACTGAAGCTTTCTTT. This translates into CASSPAGTGYTEAFF.

The chain uses TRBV6-4 and TRBJ2-1, with 9 bases aligning to TRBD2. Germline trimming cut 3 bases from V and 9 bases from J; bases unmatched to any gene: 9. CDR3 length: 15 amino acids. The germline gives CDR1 MRHNA, CDR2 SNTAGT. The CDR3: CASSEDGGGATEQFF. CDR3 DNA: TGTGCCAGCAGTGAGGACGGCGGGGGGGCCACTGAGCAGTTCTTC.

The chain recombines TRBV14 with TRBJ2-1, with D unresolved. CDR1 and CDR2 from the germline V gene are SGHDN and FVKESK. V lost 4 bases and J lost 3, with 7 bases in between. The length of the CDR3 is 13 residues. The CDR3 spells CASSPPGYNEQFF. The CDR3 nucleotides read TGTGCCAGCAGCCCGCCCGGCTACAATGAGCAGTTCTTC.

V usage is TRBV2 and J usage is TRBJ1-1; D is possibly TRBD1 (5 bases). The CDR3 extends over 16 amino acids. The germline V and J ends were trimmed by 1 base and 4 bases, with 16 bases remaining between them. The V gene's germline CDR1 is SNHLY and CDR2 FYNNEI. For the CDR3, the DNA is TGTGCCAGCAGTGAAGGCCTACAGATAAGGGGCACTGAAGCTTTCTTT. Protein product: CASSEGLQIRGTEAFF.

The chain has TRBV7-2 and TRBJ1-1, with D tentatively TRBD1 (6 bases). CDR3 length: 15 amino acids. Trimming pared 2 bases from V and 0 bases from J, leaving 10 bases between. CDR1 is SGHTA and CDR2 is FQGNSA in the germline V gene. CDR3 amino acids: CASSLQGTMNTEAFF. The CDR3 coding sequence is TGTGCCAGCAGCTTACAGGGGACCATGAACACTGAAGCTTTCTTT.

The chain is built from TRBV5-1 and TRBJ2-5; D remains unclear. V lost 0 bases, J lost 5 bases, and 14 bases lay in between. Germline assignment: CDR1 SGHRS and CDR2 YFSETQ. The CDR3 runs to 15 residues. The CDR3, as DNA: TGCGCCAGCAGCTTGGACCACGGAGACTTTGAGACCCAGTACTTC. Protein: CASSLDHGDFETQYF.

This chain connects TRBV4-3 to TRBJ1-1, with D tentatively TRBD1 (6 bases). CDR3 length: 14 amino acids. The germline V and J ends were trimmed by 3 bases and 3 bases, with 11 bases remaining between them. The germline gives CDR1 LGHNA, CDR2 YSLEER. CDR3 residues: CASSHLGGDTEAFF. The CDR3 nucleotides are TGCGCCAGCAGCCATTTAGGGGGAGACACTGAAGCTTTCTTT.

V is TRBV7-9 and J is TRBJ1-1; D is perhaps TRBD1 (5 bases). CDR3 length: 14 residues. The germline gives CDR1 SEHNR, CDR2 FQNEAQ (reference sequence). Between the trimmed V and J ends, which lost 5 bases and 0 bases, there was a span of 10 bases. CDR3 coding DNA: TGTGCCAGCAGCCTAGGACATTTGAACACTGAAGCTTTCTTT. It specifies CASSLGHLNTEAFF.

The chain uses TRBV5-4 and TRBJ2-7; the match to TRBD1 covers 10 bases. The CDR3 runs to 15 residues. Per germline, CDR1 SGHNT and CDR2 YYREEE (reference sequence). Trimming removed 4 bases from V and 0 bases from J; junction bases left unmatched: 4. CDR3 residues: CASSTRDRGSYEQYF. CDR3 in DNA: TGTGCCAGCAGCACCCGGGACAGGGGCTCCTACGAGCAGTACTTC.

The chain employs TRBV7-9 and TRBJ1-1; TRBD1 aligns across 11 bases. Losses at the gene ends were 4 bases for V and 7 bases for J; bases not matched to a gene: 11. This CDR3 has 16 residues. Germline CDR1 is SEHNR and CDR2 is FQNEAQ (reference sequence). The chain's CDR3 is CASSSTGTGGTNEAFF. The CDR3 nucleotides read TGTGCCAGCAGCTCGACCGGGACAGGGGGGACGAATGAAGCTTTCTTT.

The V gene is TRBV5-1, the J gene TRBJ1-2; D unclear. Per the germline V gene, CDR1 is SGHRS and CDR2 is YFSETQ. The CDR3 totals 18 residues. Trimming removed 1 base at V and 0 bases at J, with 19 bases between. Here the CDR3 reads CASSLFPVQKNTNYGYTF. The CDR3 DNA is TGCGCCAGCAGCTTGTTCCCTGTCCAGAAAAATACTAACTATGGCTACACCTTC. Variable domain in full (rest from reference TRBV5-1 and TRBJ1-2): KAGVTQTPRYLIKTRGQQVTLSCSPISGHRSVSWYQQTPGQGLQFLFEYFSETQRNKGNFPGRFSGRQFSNSRSEMNVSTLELGDSALYLCASSLFPVQKNTNYGYTFGSGTRLTVV.